This TCR beta chain was identified during a study of blood T cell repertoires in COVID-19. Overall study: There were acute and convalescent COVID-19 samples, and they came from the United States, Italy and Spain. Sources were T cells, B-cell-depleted T cells, or PBMCs; the material itself was cDNA or gDNA.

Original methodology: Researchers report that nucleated cell counts were estimated from reference gene primer amplification. Produced via immunoSEQ multiplex PCR; TCRdb's table is partial and in-frame only. The D gene and trimming were derived from the DNA, and the V and J assignments and clone size from that table. The sample lists tens of thousands of clones, less than 85% seen once, with under 25% in the top ten. The CDR3 runs 14 residues. Per the germline V gene, CDR1 is LNHDA and CDR2 is SQIVND (reference sequence). V lost 3 bases and J lost 5, with 13 bases in between. The sequenced material came from peripheral blood. The chain recombines TRBV19 with TRBJ1-1, with D perhaps matching TRBD1 (6 bases). The receptor was isolated from a woman older than 75 with acute or convalescent COVID-19. CDR3 nucleotide sequence: TGTGCCAGTAGTATTACAGGGACGAGGACTGAAGCTTTCTTT. Translated, it gives CASSITGTRTEAFF.